These 8 T cell receptor beta chains were sequenced from one sample in a study of blood T cell repertoires in COVID-19. Profiled with immunoSEQ multiplex PCR; TCRdb holds only in-frame clones, not every one. The table includes about 260,000 clones, approximately 84% detected once. The sequencing sample was made of peripheral blood. Receptors were obtained from a woman older than 75 with acute or convalescent COVID-19.

The chain uses TRBV6-6 and TRBJ1-2; the match to TRBD1 covers 10 bases. The germline gives CDR1 MNHNY, CDR2 SVGAGI (reference sequence). J was trimmed by 4 bases and V by 8 bases; bases with no gene match: 7. The CDR3 spans 14 residues. This CDR3 is CASFDRGRAYGYTF. The DNA of the CDR3 is TGTGCCAGCTTCGACAGGGGGCGCGCCTATGGCTACACCTTC.

The chain uses TRBV7-3 and TRBJ2-1, with TRBD2 matching over 9 bases. The CDR3 has 15 residues. CDR1 SGHTA and CDR2 FQGTGA come from the germline V gene. J lost 4 bases, V lost 5 bases, and 6 bases had no gene match. The CDR3 reads CASSLGTSRYNEQFF. The CDR3 region has the DNA TGTGCCAGCAGCCTTGGGACTAGCAGATACAATGAGCAGTTCTTC. The variable domain in full, completed from reference TRBV7-3 and TRBJ2-1, reads GAGVSQTPSNKVTEKGKYVELRCDPISGHTALYWYRQSLGQGPEFLIYFQGTGAADDSGLPNDRFFAVRPEGSVSTLKIQRTERGDSAVYLCASSLGTSRYNEQFFGPGTRLTVL.

A few counts support this clone. The V and J genes are TRBV7-2 and TRBJ2-1; 7 positions agree with TRBD1. The trim removed 4 bases at V and 9 bases at J, leaving 12 bases unmatched. The CDR3 length is 15 residues. Germline-derived CDR1 and CDR2 are SGHTA and FQGNSA. CDR3 nucleotides: TGTGCCAGCAGCTCAACGAAGACAGGGAGAGCTGAGCAGTTCTTC. Protein product: CASSSTKTGRAEQFF. The entire variable domain, with the rest obtained from reference TRBV7-2 and TRBJ2-1, is as follows: GAGVSQSPSNKVTEKGKDVELRCDPISGHTALYWYRQSLGQGLEFLIYFQGNSAPDKSGLPSDRFSAERTGGSVSTLTIQRTQQEDSAVYLCASSSTKTGRAEQFFGPGTRLTVL.

The chain is built from TRBV2 and TRBJ2-1; 13 bases agree with TRBD2. The CDR3 is 14 residues long. CDR1 is SNHLY and CDR2 is FYNNEI in the germline V gene. V dropped 6 bases and J dropped 4; count of bases not matched to a gene: 0. CDR3 DNA sequence: TGTGCCAGCAGGACTAGCGGGGGGTACAATGAGCAGTTCTTC. Protein: CASRTSGGYNEQFF. Full variable domain (outside the CDR3, taken from reference TRBV2 and TRBJ2-1): EPEVTQTPSHQVTQMGQEVILRCVPISNHLYFYWYRQILGQKVEFLVSFYNNEISEKSEIFDDQFSVERPDGSNFTLKIRSTKLEDSAMYFCASRTSGGYNEQFFGPGTRLTVL.

The chain combines TRBV27 with TRBJ1-2, with D unresolved. Germline CDR1 reads MNHEY; CDR2 reads SMNVEV (reference sequence). V was shortened by 0 bases and J by 1 base, with 12 bases between the two germline ends. The CDR3 covers 16 residues. The CDR3 is CASSLSAGVSNYGYTF. The CDR3 region has the DNA TGTGCCAGCAGTTTATCTGCGGGAGTCAGTAACTATGGCTACACCTTC.

The chain couples TRBV5-1 to TRBJ1-3; 9 bases fit TRBD1. From germline, CDR1 is SGHRS and CDR2 YFSETQ. Trimming removed 3 bases from V and 4 bases from J; junction bases left unmatched: 5. CDR3 length: 15 amino acids. CDR3 sequence (DNA): TGCGCCAGCAGCTCAACAGGGGGCCCAGGAAACACCATATATTTT. Its protein product is CASSSTGGPGNTIYF.

The chain has TRBV10-2 and TRBJ1-1, with D uncertain. Trimming shortened V by 4 bases and J by 5 bases, and 8 bases separated the two germline ends. Germline assignment: CDR1 WSHSY and CDR2 SAAADI. The CDR3 consists of 12 residues. In nucleotides, the CDR3 is TGCGCCAGCAGTGGCCGGGGTACTGAAGCTTTCTTT. It encodes CASSGRGTEAFF.

V is TRBV24-1 and J is TRBJ2-7; 9 bases fit TRBD1. CDR3 length: 15 amino acids. V was clipped by 3 bases and J by 2 bases; unmatched bases: 4. Germline-derived CDR1 and CDR2 are KGHDR and SFDVKD. DNA of the CDR3: TGTGCCACCAGTGATCCGGGACAGGGTACCTACGAGCAGTACTTC. Its translation is CATSDPGQGTYEQYF.